This T cell receptor beta chain was retrieved from a study of cytomegalovirus exposure and HLA in healthy donors. The PCR used 60 Vbeta and 13 Jbeta primers. Sequencing was performed with immunoSEQ multiplex PCR; in TCRdb, only in-frame clones are kept and a portion is missing. Counted here are 95,000 to 110,000 clones, 60% to 80% occurring once; the ten biggest clones make up less than 2.5%. In its sample, this clone was seen a few times. At one end the junction does not follow the germline gene, possibly because of a read error. The specimen was PBMCs. This clonotype originated in a man aged 18-30 years in good health and CMV-seronegative.

The CDR3: CASRETGMEPNYGYPF. CDR3 coding DNA: TGTGCCAGCAGGGAGACAGGGATGGAACCTAACTATGGCTACCCCTTC. The rearrangement uses TRBV2 and TRBJ1-2; 7 nucleotides match TRBD1. CDR3 length equals 16 residues. In germline, CDR1 is SNHLY, CDR2 FYNNEI.